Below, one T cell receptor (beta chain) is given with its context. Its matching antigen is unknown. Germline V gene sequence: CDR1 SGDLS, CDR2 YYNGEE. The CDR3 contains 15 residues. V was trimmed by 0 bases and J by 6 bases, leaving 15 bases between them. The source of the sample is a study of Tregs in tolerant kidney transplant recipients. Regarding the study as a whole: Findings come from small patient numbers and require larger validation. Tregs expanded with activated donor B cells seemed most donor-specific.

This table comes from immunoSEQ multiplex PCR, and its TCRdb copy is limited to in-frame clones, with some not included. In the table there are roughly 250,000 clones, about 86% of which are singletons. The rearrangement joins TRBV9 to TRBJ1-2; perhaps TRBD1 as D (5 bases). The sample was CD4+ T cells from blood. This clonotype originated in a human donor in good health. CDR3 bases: TGTGCCAGCAGCGTAGGAGGGGACCAAACTAATGGCTACACCTTC. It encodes CASSVGGDQTNGYTF. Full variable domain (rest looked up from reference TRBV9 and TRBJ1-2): DSGVTQTPKHLITATGQRVTLRCSPRSGDLSVYWYQQSLDQGLQFLIQYYNGEERAKGNILERFSAQQFPDLHSELNLSSLELGDSALYFCASSVGGDQTNGYTFGSGTRLTVV.